This T cell receptor (beta chain) was observed in a study of PD-1 blockade in classical Hodgkin lymphoma (dated by TCRdb to 2020 to 2022). A note on the overall study: Nivolumab dosing was 3 mg/kg intravenously every 2 weeks, continuing until either disease progression or unacceptable toxicity. A peripheral blood immune signature of response to PD-1 blockade in classical Hodgkin lymphoma was defined using TCR beta sequencing and CyTOF.

The intended sense of this specimen's time point label: cycle 2 day 1 (C2D1) of nivolumab. Every trial patient had relapsed after autologous stem cell transplantation, and cohorts A, B and C differed in prior brentuximab vedotin exposure. The trial cohort included roughly 60 patients with relapsed/refractory classical Hodgkin lymphoma, and each patient had a best overall response of complete response, partial response or progressive disease. In the multi-cohort phase II CheckMate 205 trial, trial patients received single-agent nivolumab. An independent review committee assessed best overall response by applying the 2007 International Working Group response criteria. Trial PBMCs were obtained immediately prior to nivolumab initiation (C1D1) and on therapy at cycle 2 day 1 and cycle 4 day 1. After peripheral blood was drawn into 8 mL Vacutainer Cell Preparation Tubes, PBMCs were isolated by centrifugation and then cryopreserved.

Of note for this clone: Its antigen is currently not known. Base qualities are not provided; no much larger clone lies one nucleotide away.

The paper's findings and limits, for the study overall: The study was limited to a single clinical trial cohort, and causes of repertoire differences, possibly disease activity or prior therapy, remained undefined. Baseline TCR diversity was reported to be lower in newly diagnosed patients than in healthy donors, and even lower in relapsed/refractory patients. CD4+ but not CD8+ TCR diversity rose significantly by C4D1 (p=0.0027 vs p=0.16), most apparent in complete responders (p=0.02). Trial patients with a complete response had baseline diversity similar to that of newly diagnosed patients, while partial responders and progressors had significantly lower diversity. Lower diversity was observed in patients in whom nivolumab was started less than 1 year after ASCT, and these patients were excluded from later analyses so that confounding by immune reconstitution would be avoided.

Genomic DNA was isolated using the Qiagen DNeasy kit from unsorted PBMCs as well as from negatively selected CD4+ and CD8+ fractions. Using primers that anneal to V and J segments, immunoSEQ multiplex PCR amplified the TCR beta CDR3 regions. Amplification bias was minimized using a synthetic immune receptor repertoire, and residual bias was removed computationally after sequencing. Per the original workflow: Custom Python scripts were used to quantify repertoire diversity as the Shannon entropy index. Unsorted, CD4+ and CD8+ repertoires were analyzed separately, except in combined analyses where CD4+ and CD8+ sequences were merged in silico. A clone counted as expanded when the clone's frequency after treatment rose at least 2-fold relative to C1D1, and clones undetected at baseline were given a pseudocount of 0.5. Singleton clones were defined as clones with 0 or 1 copy at C1D1, and non-singleton clones were defined as clones with 2 or more copies. Clones expanded in unsorted samples were assigned a CD4+, CD8+ or unknown annotation through matching of protein sequences in sorted samples from the same patient. Wilcoxon tests on paired samples were used to test diversity changes from C1D1 to C4D1. Sourced from immuneACCESS, this table was stored by TCRdb with only in-frame sequences that have V and J called. A share of the clones is absent; for the studies checked, an unresolved V gene accounts for under half, and the remainder has no known explanation. From that table come the V and J calls and clone size; the DNA was used to work out D and trimming. Within this sample are some 150,000 clones, with around four fifths of them counted one time only. About 9.2% of the sample belongs to the ten largest clones.

The CDR3 runs 16 residues from the cysteine to the phenylalanine. The CDR3 DNA has 48 bases and is translated from base 1. The receptor was isolated from a human donor with classical Hodgkin lymphoma. The sequence links TRBV21-1 to TRBJ2-7; the table names TRBD1, a call not compared with the DNA. TRBV21-1 counts as a pseudogene. Material: peripheral blood mononuclear cells (PBMCs), obtained before the second cycle of nivolumab. CDR3 sequence: CASSNLSGTGTYEQYF. The nucleotide sequence reads as follows: TGTGCCAGCAGCAATCTCTCCGGGACAGGGACCTACGAGCAGTACTTC.